Sequencing of this T cell receptor beta chain was carried out in a study of blood T cell repertoires in COVID-19. Overall study context: Samples came from the United States, Italy and Spain, spanning acute and convalescent COVID-19. PBMCs, B-cell-depleted T cells, or T cells provided the cDNA or gDNA that made up the material.

Sequencing used immunoSEQ multiplex PCR; TCRdb keeps in-frame clones, though not all of them. The sample has around 190,000 clones, 75% to 80% seen once. The TCR originated in a woman in her fifties or sixties with active or convalescent COVID-19. What was sequenced was peripheral blood.

The CDR3: CASSPGTGAEDTQYF. The CDR3 DNA follows: TGTGCCAGCAGCCCTGGGACAGGGGCTGAAGATACGCAGTATTTT. V is TRBV7-9 and J is TRBJ2-3, with TRBD1 identical over 10 bases. The V gene's germline CDR1 is SEHNR and CDR2 FQNEAQ (reference sequence). The CDR3 sequence is 15 residues long. Unmatched junction bases numbered 7, after V lost 5 bases and J lost 5 bases.